Presented here are 17 T cell receptor beta chains from one specimen sequenced in a study of shared clonotypes between healthy human individuals. Profiled with immunoSEQ multiplex PCR; TCRdb holds only in-frame clones, not every one. The sample lists around 2.1 million clones, just over 90% occurring once. CD8 cells classed as naive were CD45RO-negative and positively selected for CCR7, excluding terminally differentiated effector memory CD45RA+ cells. Specimen: naive CD8+ T cells from PBMCs. The origin of the receptors is a man in his late teens or twenties in good health. Some clones in this sample may be carry-over from other donors' samples.

Of note for this clone: This sample includes further DNA sequences coding for the same CDR3. The gene calls are TRBV27 and TRBJ2-7; TRBD1 might be the D (6 bases). Trimming took off 4 bases at V and 0 bases at J, with 13 bases between the two ends. The CDR3 has 15 residues. Germline CDR1 reads MNHEY; CDR2 reads SMNVEV (reference sequence). DNA for the CDR3: TGTGCCAGCAGTTGGGGGCAGGGCTCCTCCTACGAGCAGTACTTC. Its translation is CASSWGQGSSYEQYF.

J is TRBJ2-1 and V is TRBV28; D ambiguous. This CDR3 is built from 15 residues. Germline V gene sequence: CDR1 MDHEN, CDR2 SYDVKM. Between the trimmed V and J ends, which lost 5 bases and 12 bases, there was a span of 23 bases. The CDR3 loop reads CASSVRQTRFVRQFF. CDR3 nucleotide sequence: TGTGCCAGCAGTGTCCGCCAGACACGCTTCGTAAGGCAGTTCTTC. Full variable domain (outside the CDR3, taken from reference TRBV28 and TRBJ2-1): DVKVTQSSRYLVKRTGEKVFLECVQDMDHENMFWYRQDPGLGLRLIYFSYDVKMKEKGDIPEGYSVSREKKERFSLILESASTNQTSMYLCASSVRQTRFVRQFFGPGTRLTVL.

The V gene is TRBV9, the J gene TRBJ1-1, with D possibly being TRBD1 (5 bases). The CDR3 length is 16 residues. The V end lost 2 bases, the J end lost 3 bases, and 17 bases lay between the germline ends. Germline-derived CDR1 and CDR2 are SGDLS and YYNGEE. CDR3 coding DNA: TGTGCCAGCAGCGTGGGTCCCTCCCCGGGGGACACTGAAGCTTTCTTT. Translation: CASSVGPSPGDTEAFF.

This chain connects TRBV5-1 to TRBJ2-7; TRBD1 matches at 7 bases. The CDR3 has 15 amino acids. Germline lookup yields CDR1 SGHRS and CDR2 YFSETQ. V dropped 1 base and J dropped 3; count of bases not matched to a gene: 7. The CDR3 region has the DNA TGCGCCAGCAGCTTGTCACAGGGGAATATCTACGAGCAGTACTTC. This gives the protein CASSLSQGNIYEQYF.

The J gene is TRBJ2-7, the V gene TRBV27; a possible D gene is TRBD2 (6 bases). Per the germline V gene, CDR1 is MNHEY and CDR2 is SMNVEV (reference sequence). The CDR3 has 13 amino acids. V lost 6 bases, J lost 6 bases, and 15 bases lay in between. The CDR3 sequence: CASSPNGGLEQYF. In nucleotides, the CDR3 is TGTGCCAGCAGCCCTAACGGAGGGCTCGAGCAGTACTTC.

V and J are TRBV11-2 and TRBJ2-7; TRBD1 aligns across 7 bases. Trimming took 0 bases from V and 3 from J; bases not matched to a gene: 11. This CDR3 region has 17 residues. CDR1 and CDR2 (germline): SGHAT, FQNNGV. CDR3 DNA: TGTGCCAGCAGCTTAGATTCCCCCGGGACAGCACTCTACGAGCAGTACTTC. It is translated as CASSLDSPGTALYEQYF. The complete variable domain, with remaining parts taken from reference TRBV11-2 and TRBJ2-7, reads EAGVAQSPRYKIIEKRQSVAFWCNPISGHATLYWYQQILGQGPKLLIQFQNNGVVDDSQLPKDRFSAERLKGVDSTLKIQPAKLEDSAVYLCASSLDSPGTALYEQYFGPGTRLTVT.

J is TRBJ2-5 and V is TRBV10-2; 9 bases match TRBD2. V shed 3 bases, J shed 5 bases, and the junction held 13 bases outside the gene matches. This CDR3 has 17 amino acids. Germline CDR1 reads WSHSY; CDR2 reads SAAADI. The CDR3 nucleotides read TGCGCCAGCAGTGATTGGGCTAGCGGGATGGTCGGGGAGACCCAGTACTTC. The encoded protein is CASSDWASGMVGETQYF.

The chain couples TRBV29-1 to TRBJ1-2, with D hard to call. CDR1 is SQVTM, CDR2 ANQGSEA, per germline. V was clipped by 4 bases and J by 6 bases, with 18 bases between them. The CDR3 is 14 residues long. The CDR3 protein is CSVATIGLINGYTF. CDR3 nucleotides: TGCAGCGTTGCTACTATAGGTCTCATCAATGGCTACACCTTC.

To note about this clone: Other DNA sequences in this specimen translate into the identical CDR3. This chain uses TRBV6-1 with TRBJ1-1; D is unclear. Germline loops: CDR1 MNHNS, CDR2 SASEGT. The CDR3 runs 11 residues. The V end lost 1 base, the J end lost 8 bases, and 5 bases lay between the germline ends. The CDR3 loop is CASSEGLEAFF. In DNA form, the CDR3 reads TGTGCCAGCAGTGAAGGGTTGGAAGCTTTCTTT.

J is TRBJ2-1 and V is TRBV2; 12 bases are a match to TRBD2. The CDR3 spans 16 residues. CDR1 is SNHLY and CDR2 is FYNNEI in the germline V gene. After removal of 3 bases from V and 16 bases from J, the junction contained 16 bases not matched to a gene. The CDR3 nucleotides are TGTGCCAGCAGTGATCCGGATAGGGGTGGACTAGCGGGATACTTCTTC. Translating it yields CASSDPDRGGLAGYFF.

The gene calls are TRBV7-3 and TRBJ2-1; D not resolved. Germline assignment: CDR1 SGHTA and CDR2 FQGTGA. The CDR3 is 13 residues long. Trimming cost V 2 bases and J 5 bases, with 7 bases left between them. The CDR3 nucleotides read TGTGCCAGCAGCTTACTTAAGCACAATGAGCAGTTCTTC. Encoded protein: CASSLLKHNEQFF.

This chain uses TRBV28 with TRBJ2-7, with 8 bases aligning to TRBD2. The CDR3 has 17 residues. The J segment lost 2 bases and the V segment lost 3 bases, leaving 12 bases of the junction unmatched. CDR1 and CDR2 (germline): MDHEN, SYDVKM. CDR3 residues: CASSFIAHGREPYEQYF. The CDR3 bases are TGTGCCAGCAGTTTTATTGCCCACGGGAGGGAGCCCTACGAGCAGTACTTC.

The chain couples TRBV11-2 to TRBJ2-1; 7 positions match TRBD2. The CDR3 loop spans 15 amino acids. The V gene's germline CDR1 is SGHAT and CDR2 FQNNGV. V lost 1 base and J lost 2; bases outside the gene matches: 2. CDR3 coding DNA: TGTGCCAGCAGCTTAGGACGGGAGGCCTACAATGAGCAGTTCTTC. Its translation is CASSLGREAYNEQFF.

V usage is TRBV6-6 and J usage is TRBJ2-2; D not certain. The CDR3 is made up of 16 amino acids. V was trimmed by 11 bases and J by 2 bases, leaving 21 bases between them. Germline-derived CDR1 and CDR2 are MNHNY and SVGAGI (reference sequence). CDR3 loop: CASLSLASTNTGELFF. The CDR3 DNA sequence: TGTGCCTCCCTCTCTCTCGCGTCGACTAACACCGGGGAGCTGTTTTTT.

The chain combines TRBV10-3 with TRBJ2-5, with 10 bases fitting TRBD1. Germline CDR1 and CDR2: ENHRY and SYGVKD. V was clipped by 7 bases and J by 4 bases; unmatched bases: 9. CDR3 length equals 15 residues. The CDR3 bases are TGTGCCATCATTCGGACAGGGGGTATGGGAGAGACCCAGTACTTC. Its translation is CAIIRTGGMGETQYF.

The chain recombines TRBV28 with TRBJ2-7, with D perhaps TRBD1 (5 bases). Germline V gene sequence: CDR1 MDHEN, CDR2 SYDVKM. The CDR3 consists of 14 residues. V lost 6 bases and J lost 2, with 14 bases in between. The CDR3: CASRTLDSTYEQYF. CDR3 sequence (DNA): TGTGCCAGCAGAACCCTTGACAGCACCTACGAGCAGTACTTC.

This sequence joins TRBV11-2 and TRBJ2-5; the D gene is possibly TRBD2 (5 bases). The V and J ends lost 4 bases and 1 base respectively, with 7 bases between them. Germline CDR1 and CDR2: SGHAT and FQNNGV. This CDR3 contains 13 residues. The CDR3 protein is CASSWRAQETQYF. CDR3 bases: TGTGCCAGCAGCTGGCGGGCCCAAGAGACCCAGTACTTC.